Listed below are T cell receptor beta chains from one sample, sequenced in a study of blood T cell repertoires in COVID-19. This table comes from immunoSEQ multiplex PCR, and its TCRdb copy is limited to in-frame clones, with some not included. The sample lists some 47,000 clones; 87% were seen once. The specimen was peripheral blood. All receptors come from a woman of 80 years or more in a cohort sampled during active or convalescent COVID-19. Both conserved end residues are part of each CDR3. D genes are given only for firm matches. Rows may omit the clone size; those that give it use once, few, many or a size class.

CDR3 DNA: TGCGCCAGCAGCTCGGGACAGGGATCCGACGAGCAGTACTTC; CDR3 protein: CASSSGQGSDEQYF; J gene: TRBJ2-7; clone size: .; V gene: TRBV5-1; D gene: TRBD1
CDR3 DNA: TGTGCCTGGAGTGGAAGATCCGGGACAGTATACTCTGGAAACACCATATATTTT; CDR3 protein: CAWSGRSGTVYSGNTIYF; J gene: TRBJ1-3; clone size: .; V gene: TRBV30; D gene: TRBD1
CDR3 DNA: TGTGCCAGCAGCTTAGTGGTCAGTTTCGCAGATACGCAGTATTTT; CDR3 protein: CASSLVVSFADTQYF; J gene: TRBJ2-3; clone size: .; V gene: TRBV7-2; D gene: .
CDR3 DNA: TGTGCCAGCACCATGCCGGGACTAGCGGGAGGGATAGATACGCAGTATTTT; CDR3 protein: CASTMPGLAGGIDTQYF; J gene: TRBJ2-3; clone size: .; V gene: TRBV7-9; D gene: TRBD2
CDR3 DNA: TGTGCCAGTAGTTCGACAGGGTATTCACCCCTCCACTTT; CDR3 protein: CASSSTGYSPLHF; J gene: TRBJ1-6; clone size: .; V gene: TRBV19; D gene: TRBD1
CDR3 DNA: TGCGCCAGCAGTAGAGCAGATACGCAGTATTTT; CDR3 protein: CASSRADTQYF; J gene: TRBJ2-3; clone size: .; V gene: TRBV5-1; D gene: .
CDR3 DNA: TGTGCCAGCAGTAGGGACAGGGGGGCTTACGAGCAGTACTTC; CDR3 protein: CASSRDRGAYEQYF; J gene: TRBJ2-7; clone size: .; V gene: TRBV7-2; D gene: TRBD1
CDR3 DNA: TGTGCCAGCAGTGAATACAGGGGGCGCTTGAATGGCTACACCTTC; CDR3 protein: CASSEYRGRLNGYTF; J gene: TRBJ1-2; clone size: .; V gene: TRBV6-4; D gene: TRBD1
CDR3 DNA: TGTGCCAGCAGCGAGGGGAGCGGGGCGAACACCGGGGAGCTGTTTTTT; CDR3 protein: CASSEGSGANTGELFF; J gene: TRBJ2-2; clone size: .; V gene: TRBV9; D gene: TRBD2
CDR3 DNA: TGCGCCAGCAGTCCCTATCAGGGGGCGAACTATGGCTACACCTTC; CDR3 protein: CASSPYQGANYGYTF; J gene: TRBJ1-2; clone size: .; V gene: TRBV4-1; D gene: TRBD1
CDR3 DNA: TGTGCCAGCAGTCAGGACAGGGGCCTACGCGCTGAAGCTTTCTTT; CDR3 protein: CASSQDRGLRAEAFF; J gene: TRBJ1-1; clone size: .; V gene: TRBV6-5; D gene: TRBD1
CDR3 DNA: TGTGCCAGCCGCCGGAGCGGGGGTTACAATGAGCAGTTCTTC; CDR3 protein: CASRRSGGYNEQFF; J gene: TRBJ2-1; clone size: .; V gene: TRBV6-2/TRBV6-3; D gene: TRBD2
CDR3 DNA: TGCGCCAGCAGCTCAAACCGGGAGAGCCTAGCGACCCAGTACTTC; CDR3 protein: CASSSNRESLATQYF; J gene: TRBJ2-5; clone size: .; V gene: TRBV5-1; D gene: .
CDR3 DNA: TGCAGTGCTAGTCACAGGGAACCCTACGAGCAGTACTTC; CDR3 protein: CSASHREPYEQYF; J gene: TRBJ2-7; clone size: .; V gene: TRBV20-1; D gene: .
CDR3 DNA: TGCGCCAGCAGCCTGACAGGGAACACTGAAGCTTTCTTT; CDR3 protein: CASSLTGNTEAFF; J gene: TRBJ1-1; clone size: once; V gene: TRBV5-1; D gene: .
CDR3 DNA: TGTGCCAGCTCACCACCCCCGGGACAGGGGAATTCCTACGAGCAGTACTTC; CDR3 protein: CASSPPPGQGNSYEQYF; J gene: TRBJ2-7; clone size: .; V gene: TRBV18; D gene: TRBD1
CDR3 DNA: TGTGCCAGCAGTATGGACAGGGGGCATGGCTACACCTTC; CDR3 protein: CASSMDRGHGYTF; J gene: TRBJ1-2; clone size: .; V gene: TRBV2; D gene: TRBD1
CDR3 DNA: TGTGCCAGCTCACCCAGGGGTTCAACTAATGAAAAACTGTTTTTT; CDR3 protein: CASSPRGSTNEKLFF; J gene: TRBJ1-4; clone size: .; V gene: TRBV18; D gene: .
CDR3 DNA: TGTGCCAGCAGCTTATTACTGATGAACACCGGGGAGCTGTTTTTT; CDR3 protein: CASSLLLMNTGELFF; J gene: TRBJ2-2; clone size: .; V gene: TRBV7-2; D gene: .
CDR3 DNA: TGTGCCAGCAGTTACTCCCCACGGACTAGCGGGGAACAGTACTTC; CDR3 protein: CASSYSPRTSGEQYF; J gene: TRBJ2-7; clone size: .; V gene: TRBV6-5; D gene: TRBD2
CDR3 DNA: TGTGCCAGCAGGAACGGGAGACCGGATGGCTACACCTTC; CDR3 protein: CASRNGRPDGYTF; J gene: TRBJ1-2; clone size: .; V gene: TRBV2; D gene: .
CDR3 DNA: TGTGCCAGCAGCCCCCGACAGGGAGGAGACAACGAGCAGTACTTC; CDR3 protein: CASSPRQGGDNEQYF; J gene: TRBJ2-7; clone size: .; V gene: TRBV9; D gene: .
CDR3 DNA: TGTGCCAGCAGCCCACAGGGGGCGAGCTCCTATAATTCACCCCTCCACTTT; CDR3 protein: CASSPQGASSYNSPLHF; J gene: TRBJ1-6; clone size: .; V gene: TRBV11-2; D gene: TRBD1
CDR3 DNA: TGTGCCAGCAGCTTAGCGGGTCTTACCTACAATGAGCAGTTCTTC; CDR3 protein: CASSLAGLTYNEQFF; J gene: TRBJ2-1; clone size: .; V gene: TRBV11-2; D gene: .
CDR3 DNA: TGCGCCAGCAGCCCGCACGGGACAGTGTATGAAGCTTTCTTT; CDR3 protein: CASSPHGTVYEAFF; J gene: TRBJ1-1; clone size: few; V gene: TRBV4-1; D gene: TRBD1
CDR3 DNA: TGTGCCAGCAGCCCACAACCGGAGGCCTACAATGAGCAGTTCTTC; CDR3 protein: CASSPQPEAYNEQFF; J gene: TRBJ2-1; clone size: .; V gene: TRBV9; D gene: .
CDR3 DNA: TGCAGCGTTGATGATTTTTCCCTACTTCCCCTATCCTACGAGCAGTACTTC; CDR3 protein: CSVDDFSLLPLSYEQYF; J gene: TRBJ2-7; clone size: .; V gene: TRBV29-1; D gene: .
CDR3 DNA: TGTGCCAGCAGTTACCCTCAGGGGACTGAAGCTTTCTTT; CDR3 protein: CASSYPQGTEAFF; J gene: TRBJ1-1; clone size: .; V gene: TRBV6-6; D gene: .
CDR3 DNA: TGTGCCAGCCTTAAGAGGTTTAGCAATCAGCCCCAGCATTTT; CDR3 protein: CASLKRFSNQPQHF; J gene: TRBJ1-5; clone size: .; V gene: TRBV6-5; D gene: .
CDR3 DNA: TGTGCCAGCAGCTTCGGTAGCTCCTACGAGCAGTACTTC; CDR3 protein: CASSFGSSYEQYF; J gene: TRBJ2-7; clone size: .; V gene: TRBV11-3; D gene: .
CDR3 DNA: TGTGCCAGCAGTTCGCCCGGGTCCCTCGAGCAGTACTTC; CDR3 protein: CASSSPGSLEQYF; J gene: TRBJ2-7; clone size: .; V gene: TRBV7-3; D gene: .
CDR3 DNA: TGTGCCAGCACCCCGACAGGGGGGGGCACAGATACGCAGTATTTT; CDR3 protein: CASTPTGGGTDTQYF; J gene: TRBJ2-3; clone size: once; V gene: TRBV28; D gene: TRBD1
CDR3 DNA: TGTGCCAGCAGTCCGACTCGGAGCTCCTACAATGAGCAGTTCTTC; CDR3 protein: CASSPTRSSYNEQFF; J gene: TRBJ2-1; clone size: .; V gene: TRBV28; D gene: .
CDR3 DNA: TGTGCCAGCAGCCTTAGTCTTACAGCGGCTTATGGCTACACCTTC; CDR3 protein: CASSLSLTAAYGYTF; J gene: TRBJ1-2; clone size: .; V gene: TRBV11-2; D gene: .
CDR3 DNA: TGTGCCACCAGTGGGCAGGGCGATTTGGATACGCAGTATTTT; CDR3 protein: CATSGQGDLDTQYF; J gene: TRBJ2-3; clone size: .; V gene: TRBV24-1; D gene: .
CDR3 DNA: TGTGCCAGCAGCCTAAACGGTGCGAATGAGCAGTTCTTC; CDR3 protein: CASSLNGANEQFF; J gene: TRBJ2-1; clone size: .; V gene: TRBV7-3; D gene: .
CDR3 DNA: TGTGCCAGTAGTATATCCGGGACACCATCTGGGGCCAACGTCCTGACTTTC; CDR3 protein: CASSISGTPSGANVLTF; J gene: TRBJ2-6; clone size: .; V gene: TRBV19; D gene: .
CDR3 DNA: TGTGCCACCAGTGACCCCGGGGGGCCGAACACAGATACGCAGTATTTT; CDR3 protein: CATSDPGGPNTDTQYF; J gene: TRBJ2-3; clone size: .; V gene: TRBV24-1; D gene: .
CDR3 DNA: TGTGCCAGCAGCCCAAGGAGCGGCCGTAGCACAGATACGCAGTATTTT; CDR3 protein: CASSPRSGRSTDTQYF; J gene: TRBJ2-3; clone size: .; V gene: TRBV3-1/TRBV3-2; D gene: .
CDR3 DNA: TGTGCCAGCAGCTTAGACAGGCTAGCGGGATCCTCCTACGAGCAGTACTTC; CDR3 protein: CASSLDRLAGSSYEQYF; J gene: TRBJ2-7; clone size: .; V gene: TRBV7-8; D gene: TRBD2
CDR3 DNA: TGTGCCAGCAGCTTGGTAGCGGAAGAGACCCAGTACTTC; CDR3 protein: CASSLVAEETQYF; J gene: TRBJ2-5; clone size: .; V gene: TRBV5-4; D gene: .
CDR3 DNA: TGTGCCAGCAGCTATCGAGATCCTGGAAACACCATATATTTT; CDR3 protein: CASSYRDPGNTIYF; J gene: TRBJ1-3; clone size: .; V gene: TRBV11-3; D gene: .
CDR3 DNA: TGCGCCAGCAGCCCCGGGACTAGCGGGGGGAAAAGCTCCTACAATGAGCAGTTCTTC; CDR3 protein: CASSPGTSGGKSSYNEQFF; J gene: TRBJ2-1; clone size: .; V gene: TRBV5-1; D gene: TRBD2
CDR3 DNA: TGTGCCAGCAGCACCCCGGAGGTGGCGGGGGGGCCCCATGAGCAGTTCTTC; CDR3 protein: CASSTPEVAGGPHEQFF; J gene: TRBJ2-1; clone size: .; V gene: TRBV7-3; D gene: TRBD2
CDR3 DNA: TGTGCCAGCAGCTTAGACAGGGGGGACATTCAGTACTTC; CDR3 protein: CASSLDRGDIQYF; J gene: TRBJ2-4; clone size: .; V gene: TRBV7-9; D gene: TRBD1